The clone carrying this TCR beta chain has only one observation. What it binds is unknown. The sample is drawn from a study of OX40 agonist ivuxolimab in advanced cancers. Study-wide background: Patients got intravenous ivuxolimab at 0.01 to 10 mg/kg every 2 weeks.

V gave up 6 bases and J gave up 2 bases, with 8 bases separating them. Per the germline V gene, CDR1 is KGHSH and CDR2 is LQKENI. This CDR3 is built from 12 residues. Study-level points and caveats: Which antigen the expanded peripheral T cells recognized is unknown. The CD4+ and CD8+ T cells in the blood had expanded clonally by week 6 at 0.1 to 3.0 mg/kg.

Profiled with immunoSEQ multiplex PCR; TCRdb holds only in-frame clones, not every one. The sample has about 45,000 clones; roughly nine tenths are singletons. At baseline, cycle 4 day 1, and cycle 7 day 1, blood was sampled. This chain connects TRBV18 to TRBJ2-7, with D unclear. The source of this sequence is an adult with an advanced solid tumor such as melanoma, head and neck, liver or kidney cancer. Material: CD4+ or CD8+ T cells sorted from blood, obtained in a trial of the OX40 agonist ivuxolimab. The CDR3 region is CASSVRAYEQYF. Written as DNA, the CDR3 is TGTGCCAGCTCGGTCCGGGCCTACGAGCAGTACTTC.